This T cell receptor beta chain was sequenced during a study of PD-L1 blockade in urothelial cancer. Turning to the study itself: Blood was subjected to analysis at 3 weeks (second dose) and 6 weeks following treatment start.

Profiled with immunoSEQ multiplex PCR; TCRdb holds only in-frame clones, not every one. The repertoire consists of about 90,000 clones, with less than 85% occurring once and the leading ten covering about 8.4%. Time point here: peripheral blood 6 weeks after treatment start. The CDR3 loop spans 13 amino acids. Germline V gene sequence: CDR1 SGHDN, CDR2 FVKESK. V was pared by 10 bases and J by 3 bases, with 12 bases between. The input for sequencing was PBMCs, taken around atezolizumab (anti-PD-L1) treatment. V gene TRBV14 combines with J gene TRBJ2-2; TRBD2 is a possible D gene (5 bases). This receptor was taken from a man aged 65 to 85 with urothelial cancer. The CDR3 DNA reads as TGTGCCACCGAGGACTCCTACACCGGGGAGCTGTTTTTT. As protein: CATEDSYTGELFF.